The 5 T cell receptor beta chains given below trace back to one sample, sequenced in a study of beta chain features in type 1 diabetes. What was sequenced were expressed TCRB transcripts, since all of the isolated RNA had been reverse transcribed. Clones were sequenced by immunoSEQ multiplex PCR, and TCRdb holds only the in-frame ones, with some missing. This sample has roughly 170,000 clones, with about 13% found just once. The source material was central memory CD4+ T cells from blood. The source is a woman under 30 in good health.

This chain joins TRBV7-2 and TRBJ2-2, with TRBD2 identical over 10 bases. Germline assignment: CDR1 SGHTA and CDR2 FQGNSA. The ends lost 4 bases at V and 7 bases at J; junction bases unmatched: 6. The CDR3 totals 15 residues. CDR3 in DNA: TGTGCCAGCAGCTCGGAGGGACTAGCGATCGGGGAGCTGTTTTTT. Protein sequence: CASSSEGLAIGELFF.

This chain connects TRBV9 to TRBJ1-4; D call uncertain. Between the trimmed V and J ends, which lost 0 bases and 8 bases, there was a span of 17 bases. The CDR3 sequence is 16 residues long. Germline V gene data show CDR1 as SGDLS and CDR2 as YYNGEE. The CDR3 loop reads CASSVEAPRGYEKLFF. The CDR3 region has the DNA TGTGCCAGCAGCGTAGAGGCCCCCCGAGGTTACGAAAAACTGTTTTTT.

There are a few counts of this clone. The chain combines TRBV9 with TRBJ2-7; 13 bases line up with TRBD2. Germline CDR1 SGDLS, CDR2 YYNGEE. Trimming cost V 2 bases and J 2 bases; bases outside gene matches: 4. The CDR3 contains 16 residues. The DNA for the CDR3 is TGTGCCAGCAGCGTGGGGACTAGCGGGAATCCCTACGAGCAGTACTTC. Translating gives CASSVGTSGNPYEQYF.

This clone was seen a handful of times. The CDR3 DNA sequence: TGCGCCAGCAGGTCCTGGACTAGCGGGACTAACAATGAGCAGTTCTTC. This gives the protein CASRSWTSGTNNEQFF. The genes are TRBV5-1 and TRBJ2-1; 12 bases match TRBD2. CDR3 length equals 16 residues. Germline V lookup: CDR1 SGHRS, CDR2 YFSETQ. V trimming: 5 bases; J trimming: 5 bases; junction bases outside the gene matches: 8. The full variable domain, rest sourced from reference TRBV5-1 and TRBJ2-1, is KAGVTQTPRYLIKTRGQQVTLSCSPISGHRSVSWYQQTPGQGLQFLFEYFSETQRNKGNFPGRFSGRQFSNSRSEMNVSTLELGDSALYLCASRSWTSGTNNEQFFGPGTRLTVL.

This clone occurred a few times. The V gene is TRBV15, the J gene TRBJ2-7; D may be TRBD1 (5 bases). Looked up from germline, CDR1 is LNHNV and CDR2 is YYDKDF (reference sequence). Between the trimmed V and J ends, which lost 5 bases and 0 bases, there was a span of 11 bases. The CDR3 extends over 14 amino acids. As DNA, the CDR3 is TGTGCCACCAGCCACAGGTCAAGCTCCTACGAGCAGTACTTC. As protein: CATSHRSSSYEQYF. Looking up the rest from reference TRBV15 and TRBJ2-7 gives the full variable domain: DAMVIQNPRYQVTQFGKPVTLSCSQTLNHNVMYWYQQKSSQAPKLLFHYYDKDFNNEADTPDNFQSRRPNTSFCFLDIRSPGLGDTAMYLCATSHRSSSYEQYFGPGTRLTVT.